This is a list of T cell receptor beta chains from one sample in a study of neoadjuvant anti-PD-1 for oral cavity cancer. This table comes from immunoSEQ multiplex PCR, and its TCRdb copy is limited to in-frame clones, with some not included. The sample holds around 17,000 clones; about 66% are singletons and the top ten take about 2.5%. Sequenced material: PBMCs, taken before nivolumab (anti-PD-1) treatment. The origin of the receptors is a person aged 40 to 85 with oral cavity squamous cell carcinoma. The CDR3 runs from the conserved cysteine through the conserved F or W. D genes are given only for firm matches. The size of a clone is reported for some rows only, either as once, few or many, or as a class for expanded clones.

CASSLGRRRTGELFF	TGTGCCAGCAGCTTAGGCCGGCGGCGCACCGGGGAGCTGTTTTTT	NA	TRBJ2-2	NA	TRBV7-8
CASYGASDTQYF	TGCGCCAGCTACGGGGCAAGCGATACGCAGTATTTT	NA	TRBJ2-3	few	TRBV10-1
CASSGESLHEQYF	TGTGCCAGCAGTGGGGAGTCGCTGCACGAGCAGTACTTC	NA	TRBJ2-7	NA	TRBV2
CASSPSGSETQYF	TGTGCCAGCAGCCCGTCTGGTTCGGAGACCCAGTACTTC	NA	TRBJ2-5	once	TRBV11-1
CASSPRGEISYGYTF	TGTGCCAGCAGCCCCCGAGGGGAAATTAGCTATGGCTACACCTTC	NA	TRBJ1-2	few	TRBV11-2
CSASTGTSSVVQYF	TGCAGCGCCAGTACCGGGACTAGCAGCGTTGTGCAGTATTTT	TRBD2	TRBJ2-3	NA	TRBV29-1
CASSSDRGATFF	TGTGCCAGCAGTTCGGACAGGGGTGCAACTTTCTTT	TRBD1	TRBJ1-1	NA	TRBV6-1
CASSPKDSLNTEAFF	TGCGCCAGCAGCCCTAAGGACTCCCTGAACACTGAAGCTTTCTTT	NA	TRBJ1-1	NA	TRBV5-1
CASSVDPGYEQYF	TGTGCCAGCAGCGTAGATCCTGGATACGAGCAGTACTTC	NA	TRBJ2-7	NA	TRBV9
CASSRRGAITGPQHF	TGTGCCAGCAGTCGAAGGGGGGCCATCACAGGGCCCCAGCATTTT	NA	TRBJ1-5	few	TRBV5-6
CASSLAGTQAYEQYF	TGCGCCAGCAGCTTGGCCGGGACCCAGGCTTACGAGCAGTACTTC	NA	TRBJ2-7	few	TRBV5-1
CAWSGQANQPQHF	TGTGCCTGGAGTGGGCAGGCGAATCAGCCCCAGCATTTT	NA	TRBJ1-5	NA	TRBV30